A selection of T cell receptor beta chains follows, all from one sample in a study of regulatory T cells in long-lasting Graves disease. TCRdb reprocessed the multiplex PCR reads with MiXCR, giving one entry per CDR3 protein. The table has over 400,000 distinct CDR3 sequences, around 15% seen once. Another study also made use of these data, one on T cells in Graves' hyperthyroidism and ophthalmopathy.

Sample: peripheral blood mononuclear cells (PBMCs), taken at new diagnosis, from a patient treated with antithyroid drugs. The receptors here all came from a woman in her fifties or sixties with Graves disease. CDR3s include the opening cysteine and the closing phenylalanine or tryptophan. D genes are given only for firm matches. A row's size may be missing; if present it is once, few, many or a size class.

v_call: TRBV7-3; clone_size: many; d_call: TRBD2; j_call: TRBJ2-3; cdr3_aa: CASSSKRRGAERTGTDTQYF; cdr3_nt: TGTGCCAGCAGCTCCAAAAGGCGGGGGGCTGAACGAACGGGTACAGATACGCAGTATTTT
v_call: TRBV27; clone_size: many; d_call: TRBD2; j_call: TRBJ2-3; cdr3_aa: CASSFYGTSSDTQYF; cdr3_nt: TGTGCCAGCAGTTTCTATGGGACTAGCTCCGATACACAGTATTTT
v_call: TRBV19; clone_size: few; d_call: .; j_call: TRBJ2-5; cdr3_aa: CASSIDRGGETQYF; cdr3_nt: TGTGCCAGTAGTATAGACAGGGGTGGAGAGACCCAGTACTTC
v_call: TRBV28; clone_size: many; d_call: TRBD2; j_call: TRBJ2-3; cdr3_aa: CASSSEAGGTDTQYF; cdr3_nt: TGTGCCAGCAGTTCCGAGGCGGGAGGCACAGATACGCAGTATTTT
v_call: TRBV19; clone_size: .; d_call: .; j_call: TRBJ2-1; cdr3_aa: CASRSPGRLFF; cdr3_nt: TGTGCCAGTAGGTCCCCGGGACGGCTTTTCTTC
v_call: TRBV7-6; clone_size: many; d_call: .; j_call: TRBJ2-2; cdr3_aa: CASSLEAPQNTGELFF; cdr3_nt: TGTGCCAGCAGCTTAGAAGCCCCCCAAAACACCGGGGAGCTGTTTTTT
v_call: TRBV3-1; clone_size: many; d_call: .; j_call: TRBJ2-7; cdr3_aa: CASSQGGLSHEQYF; cdr3_nt: TGTGCCAGCAGCCAAGGCGGGTTGTCCCACGAGCAGTACTTC
v_call: TRBV4-2; clone_size: .; d_call: TRBD1; j_call: TRBJ1-1; cdr3_aa: CASSQFTGGLAPEAFF; cdr3_nt: TGTGCCAGCAGCCAATTTACAGGGGGATTGGCCCCTGAAGCTTTCTTT
v_call: TRBV5-5; clone_size: few; d_call: TRBD2; j_call: TRBJ2-1; cdr3_aa: CASSLGASGPSYNGQFF; cdr3_nt: TGTGCCAGCAGCTTGGGGGCTAGCGGGCCTTCCTACAATGGGCAGTTCTTC
v_call: TRBV7-2; clone_size: many; d_call: TRBD1; j_call: TRBJ2-7; cdr3_aa: CASSFDRDHEQYF; cdr3_nt: TGTGCCAGCAGCTTTGACAGGGACCACGAGCAGTACTTC
v_call: TRBV24-1; clone_size: many; d_call: .; j_call: TRBJ1-1; cdr3_aa: CATLEAGGTEAFF; cdr3_nt: TGTGCCACCCTGGAGGCAGGCGGCACTGAAGCTTTCTTT
v_call: TRBV10-3; clone_size: .; d_call: .; j_call: TRBJ1-1; cdr3_aa: CAIRNRETNTEAFF; cdr3_nt: TGTGCCATCAGGAACAGGGAAACGAACACTGAAGCTTTCTTT
v_call: TRBV28; clone_size: .; d_call: TRBD1; j_call: TRBJ2-7; cdr3_aa: CASTTGYFDEQYF; cdr3_nt: TGTGCCAGCACGACAGGGTATTTTGACGAGCAGTACTTC
v_call: TRBV11-2; clone_size: .; d_call: .; j_call: TRBJ2-7; cdr3_aa: CASSPNGRPYEQYF; cdr3_nt: TGTGCCAGCAGCCCAAATGGACGGCCCTACGAGCAGTACTTC
v_call: TRBV2; clone_size: many; d_call: .; j_call: TRBJ1-6; cdr3_aa: CASSERRSRDNSPLHF; cdr3_nt: TGTGCCAGCAGTGAGCGCCGGTCTAGGGATAATTCACCCCTCCACTTT
v_call: TRBV20-1; clone_size: .; d_call: TRBD1; j_call: TRBJ2-7; cdr3_aa: CSAATGSISYEQYF; cdr3_nt: TGCAGTGCTGCGACAGGGTCGATCTCCTACGAGCAGTACTTC
v_call: TRBV10-2; clone_size: .; d_call: .; j_call: TRBJ1-5; cdr3_aa: CASSESFIQPQHF; cdr3_nt: TGCGCCAGCAGTGAAAGTTTTATCCAGCCCCAGCATTTT
v_call: TRBV10-3; clone_size: .; d_call: .; j_call: TRBJ2-7; cdr3_aa: CAIRGGSSYEQYF; cdr3_nt: TGTGCCATCAGGGGCGGTAGCTCCTACGAGCAGTACTTC
v_call: TRBV5-1; clone_size: few; d_call: TRBD2; j_call: TRBJ2-7; cdr3_aa: CASSTGLAGGWEQYF; cdr3_nt: TGCGCCAGCAGCACCGGACTAGCGGGAGGATGGGAGCAGTACTTC
v_call: TRBV10-3; clone_size: .; d_call: .; j_call: TRBJ2-1; cdr3_aa: CAISEFLDRGGNEQFF; cdr3_nt: TGTGCCATCAGTGAGTTTCTTGACAGGGGAGGGAATGAGCAGTTCTTC
v_call: TRBV3-1; clone_size: many; d_call: .; j_call: TRBJ2-3; cdr3_aa: CASSQVAGITDTQYF; cdr3_nt: TGTGCCAGCAGCCAAGTGGCAGGGATTACAGATACGCAGTATTTT
v_call: TRBV28; clone_size: many; d_call: TRBD2; j_call: TRBJ2-1; cdr3_aa: CASRSLAGSSYNEQFF; cdr3_nt: TGTGCCAGCAGGTCCTTAGCGGGAAGCTCCTACAATGAGCAGTTCTTC
v_call: TRBV6-5; clone_size: .; d_call: .; j_call: TRBJ1-2; cdr3_aa: CASSYARKLGRSSGYTF; cdr3_nt: TGTGCCAGCAGTTACGCGAGGAAACTCGGACGATCCTCTGGCTACACCTTC
v_call: TRBV20-1; clone_size: many; d_call: .; j_call: TRBJ2-3; cdr3_aa: CSASRSRHGGTDTQYF; cdr3_nt: TGCAGTGCTAGTCGGTCCCGACACGGAGGCACAGATACGCAGTATTTT
v_call: TRBV6-2/TRBV6-3; clone_size: many; d_call: TRBD2; j_call: TRBJ2-1; cdr3_aa: CASRRLAGEGNEQFF; cdr3_nt: TGTGCCAGCAGGAGACTAGCGGGAGAGGGAAATGAGCAGTTCTTC
v_call: TRBV11-2; clone_size: many; d_call: .; j_call: TRBJ2-1; cdr3_aa: CASSLGLSNEQFF; cdr3_nt: TGTGCCAGCAGCTTAGGGCTGTCTAATGAGCAGTTCTTC
v_call: TRBV5-1; clone_size: .; d_call: .; j_call: TRBJ2-2; cdr3_aa: CASSFFFQTNTGELFF; cdr3_nt: TGCGCCAGCAGCTTTTTTTTCCAGACGAACACCGGGGAGCTGTTTTTT
v_call: TRBV29-1; clone_size: .; d_call: TRBD1; j_call: TRBJ2-7; cdr3_aa: CSARTGGSCEQYF; cdr3_nt: TGCAGCGCCAGGACAGGGGGTTCCTGCGAGCAGTACTTC
v_call: TRBV19; clone_size: few; d_call: .; j_call: TRBJ1-2; cdr3_aa: CASSIHLQGTSGYTF; cdr3_nt: TGTGCCAGTAGTATCCATCTACAGGGTACGAGTGGCTACACCTTC
v_call: TRBV29-1; clone_size: .; d_call: TRBD2; j_call: TRBJ2-3; cdr3_aa: CSAIAGDTDTQYF; cdr3_nt: TGCAGCGCAATAGCGGGAGACACAGATACGCAGTATTTT
v_call: TRBV2; clone_size: many; d_call: TRBD1; j_call: TRBJ2-5; cdr3_aa: CASITGVQQETQYF; cdr3_nt: TGTGCCAGCATCACAGGGGTCCAACAAGAGACCCAGTACTTC
v_call: TRBV28; clone_size: many; d_call: TRBD1; j_call: TRBJ2-3; cdr3_aa: CASSSGQETDTQYF; cdr3_nt: TGTGCCAGCAGTTCCGGACAGGAGACAGATACGCAGTATTTT
v_call: TRBV28; clone_size: few; d_call: TRBD1; j_call: TRBJ2-2; cdr3_aa: CASRDRVDGELFF; cdr3_nt: TGTGCCAGCAGGGACAGGGTCGACGGGGAGCTGTTTTTT
v_call: TRBV29-1; clone_size: many; d_call: .; j_call: TRBJ2-7; cdr3_aa: CSVAAGSGSYEQYF; cdr3_nt: TGCAGCGTTGCGGCGGGTAGCGGATCCTACGAGCAGTACTTC
v_call: TRBV6-5; clone_size: many; d_call: .; j_call: TRBJ1-2; cdr3_aa: CASSYSERGYGYTF; cdr3_nt: TGTGCCAGCAGTTACTCGGAGAGGGGCTATGGCTACACCTTC
v_call: TRBV6-1; clone_size: .; d_call: TRBD1; j_call: TRBJ1-5; cdr3_aa: CASTQPPGTGDNQPQHF; cdr3_nt: TGTGCCAGCACCCAACCCCCCGGGACAGGGGACAATCAGCCCCAGCATTTT
v_call: TRBV2; clone_size: .; d_call: .; j_call: TRBJ1-2; cdr3_aa: CASSDLGFDYGYTF; cdr3_nt: TGTGCCAGCAGTGATCTGGGTTTCGACTATGGCTACACCTTC
v_call: TRBV7-3; clone_size: many; d_call: .; j_call: TRBJ2-1; cdr3_aa: CASSLRVGLNNEQFF; cdr3_nt: TGTGCCAGCAGCTTACGGGTGGGTCTAAACAATGAGCAGTTCTTC
v_call: TRBV20-1; clone_size: many; d_call: .; j_call: TRBJ2-7; cdr3_aa: CSARDVAINYEQYF; cdr3_nt: TGCAGTGCTAGAGATGTCGCCATAAACTACGAGCAGTACTTC
v_call: TRBV27; clone_size: .; d_call: TRBD2; j_call: TRBJ2-7; cdr3_aa: CASSLGGTFYEQYF; cdr3_nt: TGTGCCAGCAGTTTGGGAGGGACTTTCTACGAGCAGTACTTC
v_call: TRBV7-8; clone_size: many; d_call: .; j_call: TRBJ1-1; cdr3_aa: CASSLSEGLTEAFF; cdr3_nt: TGTGCCAGCAGCTTATCGGAGGGGCTAACTGAAGCTTTCTTT
v_call: TRBV16; clone_size: many; d_call: .; j_call: TRBJ1-3; cdr3_aa: CASSQSGINSGNTIYF; cdr3_nt: TGTGCCAGCAGCCAATCGGGCATCAACTCTGGAAACACCATATATTTT
v_call: TRBV6-1; clone_size: many; d_call: .; j_call: TRBJ2-7; cdr3_aa: CASSTDYYEQYF; cdr3_nt: TGTGCCAGCAGCACGGACTACTACGAGCAGTACTTC
v_call: TRBV11-2; clone_size: .; d_call: TRBD1; j_call: TRBJ1-6; cdr3_aa: CASSPGTGHNSPLHF; cdr3_nt: TGTGCCAGCAGCCCCGGGACAGGGCATAATTCACCCCTCCACTTT
v_call: TRBV4-1; clone_size: few; d_call: .; j_call: TRBJ1-5; cdr3_aa: CASSQGSSGEGWPQHF; cdr3_nt: TGCGCCAGCAGCCAAGGCTCATCAGGTGAGGGCTGGCCCCAGCATTTT
v_call: TRBV10-3; clone_size: many; d_call: .; j_call: TRBJ2-3; cdr3_aa: CAISEMWSSPGRTSTDTQYF; cdr3_nt: TGTGCCATCAGTGAAATGTGGTCTAGCCCAGGGAGAACTAGCACAGATACGCAGTATTTT
v_call: TRBV5-1; clone_size: .; d_call: TRBD2; j_call: TRBJ2-3; cdr3_aa: CASRPGTSYSTDTQYF; cdr3_nt: TGCGCCAGCAGACCTGGGACTAGCTACTCCACAGATACGCAGTATTTT
v_call: TRBV7-8; clone_size: .; d_call: .; j_call: TRBJ2-2; cdr3_aa: CASSLTGLSTGELFF; cdr3_nt: TGTGCCAGCAGTTTAACTGGCTTAAGCACCGGGGAGCTGTTTTTT
v_call: TRBV2; clone_size: .; d_call: .; j_call: TRBJ2-2; cdr3_aa: CASSEPDSPNTGELFF; cdr3_nt: TGTGCCAGCAGTGAGCCGGACAGTCCAAACACCGGGGAGCTGTTTTTT
v_call: TRBV24-1; clone_size: many; d_call: TRBD1; j_call: TRBJ2-3; cdr3_aa: CATSDPGTGAFTDTQYF; cdr3_nt: TGTGCCACCAGTGATCCCGGGACAGGGGCATTCACAGATACGCAGTATTTT
v_call: TRBV12-3/TRBV12-4; clone_size: many; d_call: TRBD1; j_call: TRBJ1-4; cdr3_aa: CASSPGTGSWGWSEKLFF; cdr3_nt: TGTGCCAGCAGTCCCGGGACAGGGTCCTGGGGATGGAGCGAAAAACTGTTTTTT
v_call: TRBV12-3/TRBV12-4; clone_size: many; d_call: .; j_call: TRBJ1-5; cdr3_aa: CASSLAGSGDQPQHF; cdr3_nt: TGTGCCAGCAGTTTAGCAGGTTCGGGGGATCAGCCCCAGCATTTT
v_call: TRBV5-1; clone_size: many; d_call: TRBD1; j_call: TRBJ1-5; cdr3_aa: CASSLLPGQGGQPQHF; cdr3_nt: TGCGCCAGCAGCTTGTTACCGGGACAGGGAGGTCAGCCCCAGCATTTT
v_call: TRBV4-1; clone_size: many; d_call: TRBD2; j_call: TRBJ2-7; cdr3_aa: CASSHTSGEYEQYF; cdr3_nt: TGCGCCAGCAGCCATACTAGCGGGGAATACGAGCAGTACTTC